The T cell receptor beta chain described here comes from a study of blood T cell repertoires in COVID-19. CDR1 is SGHTA and CDR2 is FQGNSA in the germline V gene. The CDR3 sequence is 15 residues long. The V gene lost 0 bases and the J gene lost 1 base, with 10 bases spanning the gap. TCRdb's copy holds only in-frame clones and misses some; the assay was immunoSEQ multiplex PCR. The sample gives around 240,000 clones, 90% to 95% of which show up once; approximately 1.2% is in the top ten. Sequencing was carried out using PBMCs or T cells enriched from blood (not recorded which). V gene TRBV7-2 combines with J gene TRBJ2-7; TRBD2 might be the D (6 bases). The source is a human donor in a cohort exposed to, infected with or recovered from COVID-19 (not recorded which). The donor label of this sample is uncertain. Written as DNA, the CDR3 is TGTGCCAGCAGCTTAGCGCGGGACGGGTCCTACGAGCAGTACTTC. This sequence encodes CASSLARDGSYEQYF.